What follows are 14 T cell receptor beta chains derived from one specimen sequenced in a study of PD-L1 blockade in urothelial cancer. Here immunoSEQ multiplex PCR was the method, and the copy in TCRdb shows in-frame clones only, minus some. The table records some 40,000 clones, 91% of them present only once. Time point specified: peripheral blood 6 weeks after treatment start. The specimen was PBMCs, collected around atezolizumab (anti-PD-L1) treatment. Source of these receptors: a man aged 65 to 85 with urothelial cancer.

V and J are TRBV5-4 and TRBJ2-2, with TRBD2 identical over 10 bases. CDR1 is SGHNT, CDR2 YYREEE, per germline (reference sequence). The trim removed 0 bases at V and 2 bases at J, leaving 1 base unmatched. There are 16 residues in the CDR3. In DNA, the CDR3 is TGTGCCAGCAGCTTGGGGACTAGCGGAAACACCGGGGAGCTGTTTTTT. It translates to CASSLGTSGNTGELFF.

The chain carries TRBV4-1 and TRBJ1-1, with TRBD1 matching 7 bases. With 1 base clipped from V and 7 bases from J, the junction kept 9 bases outside the gene matches. Germline CDR1 reads MGHRA; CDR2 reads YSYEKL. This CDR3 is built from 15 residues. The CDR3 reads CASSQVAGTADEAFF. The CDR3 DNA reads as TGCGCCAGCAGCCAAGTGGCAGGGACAGCTGATGAAGCTTTCTTT.

The rearrangement uses TRBV5-1 and TRBJ2-3; possible D gene TRBD2, 5 bases. With 4 bases removed from V and 1 base from J, the gap between germline ends came to 13 bases. CDR1 SGHRS and CDR2 YFSETQ come from the germline V gene. The CDR3 has 15 amino acids. CDR3 residues: CASSLEEARTDTQYF. The CDR3 bases are TGCGCCAGCAGCCTCGAGGAGGCCCGCACAGATACGCAGTATTTT.

The rearrangement links TRBV19 to TRBJ2-7; D is perhaps TRBD1 (5 bases). This CDR3 is 13 amino acids long. The V gene's germline CDR1 is LNHDA and CDR2 SQIVND (reference sequence). Trimming left V 3 bases short and J 0 bases short, with 6 bases between. CDR3 amino acids: CASSIQGSYEQYF. In DNA form, the CDR3 reads TGTGCCAGTAGTATCCAGGGCTCCTACGAGCAGTACTTC.

This rearrangement joins TRBV4-1 to TRBJ2-1, with 7 bases matching TRBD2. Per germline, CDR1 MGHRA and CDR2 YSYEKL. CDR3 length: 13 residues. With V trimmed by 4 bases and J by 5 bases, 2 bases remained unmatched. Here the CDR3 DNA reads TGCGCCAGCAGCCGGGCGGGAGACAATGAGCAGTTCTTC. Translating gives CASSRAGDNEQFF.

V and J are TRBV19 and TRBJ2-3; unclear D gene. Deletions cut 3 bases from V and 3 bases from J, with 7 bases between. Germline V gene data show CDR1 as LNHDA and CDR2 as SQIVND (reference sequence). The CDR3 runs to 13 residues. CDR3 residues: CASSIQRTDTQYF. The DNA for the CDR3 is TGTGCCAGTAGTATTCAGAGGACAGATACGCAGTATTTT.

The CDR3 loop reads CAWSVYGLAGGTSEQYF. CDR3 bases: TGTGCCTGGAGTGTATATGGACTAGCGGGAGGTACGAGCGAGCAGTACTTC. The rearrangement joins TRBV30 to TRBJ2-7; 14 nucleotides match TRBD2. J was trimmed by 6 bases and V by 0 bases; bases with no gene match: 10. Germline V gives CDR1 GTSNPN, CDR2 SVGIG (reference sequence). The CDR3 has 17 residues. The variable domain in full, completed from reference TRBV30 and TRBJ2-7, reads SQTIHQWPATLVQPVGSPLSLECTVEGTSNPNLYWYRQAAGRGLQLLFYSVGIGQISSEVPQNLSASRPQDRQFILSSKKLLLSDSGFYLCAWSVYGLAGGTSEQYFGPGTRLTVT.

The chain recombines TRBV5-5 with TRBJ2-7; no reliable D call. This CDR3 has 13 amino acids. Trimming took 0 bases from V and 0 from J, leaving 4 bases between them. Germline loops: CDR1 SGHKS, CDR2 YYEKEE (reference sequence). This CDR3 reads CASSLATSYEQYF. The CDR3, as DNA: TGTGCCAGCAGCTTGGCTACCTCCTACGAGCAGTACTTC.

The rearrangement links TRBV29-1 to TRBJ2-6, with TRBD1 matching 8 bases. With 5 bases clipped from V and 4 bases from J, the junction kept 1 base outside the gene matches. The CDR3 is 13 amino acids. CDR1 is SQVTM and CDR2 is ANQGSEA in the germline V gene. As DNA, the CDR3 is TGCAGCGTTCGACAGGGGGGGGCCAACGTCCTGACTTTC. Its translation is CSVRQGGANVLTF.

The chain is built from TRBV27 and TRBJ2-2; 7 bases match TRBD1. The CDR3 spans 14 residues. The trim removed 7 bases at V and 2 bases at J, leaving 4 bases unmatched. The germline gives CDR1 MNHEY, CDR2 SMNVEV (reference sequence). The DNA for the CDR3 is TGTGCCAGCATGAGACAGGGAAACACCGGGGAGCTGTTTTTT. Its translation: CASMRQGNTGELFF.

The chain couples TRBV7-6 to TRBJ1-4, with TRBD1 matching 10 bases. Looked up from germline, CDR1 is SGHVS and CDR2 is FNYEAQ. Trimming cost V 5 bases and J 8 bases; bases outside gene matches: 8. The CDR3 spans 15 residues. CDR3 residues: CASSRGTGVSEKLFF. CDR3 DNA: TGTGCCAGCAGCCGCGGGACAGGGGTATCCGAAAAACTGTTTTTT.

The chain links TRBV28 to TRBJ1-2; TRBD1 matches 8 bases. J gave up 7 bases and V 4 bases, and 11 bases lay outside the gene matches. This CDR3 comprises 15 residues. Germline CDR1 is MDHEN and CDR2 is SYDVKM. CDR3 DNA: TGTGCCAGCAGTTCTTCCGGGACAGGAGGTTTTGGCTACACCTTC. This codes for CASSSSGTGGFGYTF.

Only a few counts were recorded for this clone. This chain connects TRBV11-2 to TRBJ1-5; weak D call: TRBD1 (5 bases). V lost 0 bases, J lost 7 bases, and 13 bases lay in between. Germline CDR1 is SGHAT and CDR2 is FQNNGV. This CDR3 spans 15 amino acids. CDR3 protein: CASSLDYGGWQPQHF. The CDR3 DNA sequence: TGTGCCAGCAGCTTAGATTACGGGGGGTGGCAGCCCCAGCATTTT.

This rearrangement joins TRBV19 to TRBJ1-2, with a weak D call TRBD1 (6 bases). The ends were cut back, 6 bases at V and 5 bases at J, with 13 bases in the middle. Germline assignment: CDR1 LNHDA and CDR2 SQIVND (reference sequence). CDR3 length: 13 residues. CDR3 sequence: CASSKDSYYGYTF. CDR3 sequence (DNA): TGTGCCAGTAGCAAGGACAGCTATTATGGCTACACCTTC.